This T cell receptor (beta chain) derives from a study of vaccination and CD4 T cells after COVID-19. Indicated treatment: roughly nine-day PBMC culture with coronavirus spike peptide pools or control peptides (ViraFEST assay). This CDR3 has 15 amino acids. V lost 1 base and J 0 bases, leaving 10 bases between the germline ends. Germline V gene lookup returns CDR1 DFQATT and CDR2 SNEGSKA (reference sequence). The Oncomine TCR Beta short-read assay was what sequenced the DNA obtained from cultured CD4+ T cells. TCRdb fed the PCR reads into MiXCR, producing one record per CDR3 protein. The sample lists tens of thousands of distinct CDR3 sequences; 60% to 75% were seen once. Note on this clonotype: Its antigen is as yet unknown.

The chain links TRBV20-1 to TRBJ1-5; tentative D call: TRBD1 (5 bases). Sequencing was done on a sample of CD4+ T cells from blood, cultured in vitro. The sequence derives from a human donor who had recovered from COVID-19. The CDR3 coding sequence is TGCAGTGCTAGAGTTGGGGGATATAGCAATCAGCCCCAGCATTTT. The encoded protein is CSARVGGYSNQPQHF.